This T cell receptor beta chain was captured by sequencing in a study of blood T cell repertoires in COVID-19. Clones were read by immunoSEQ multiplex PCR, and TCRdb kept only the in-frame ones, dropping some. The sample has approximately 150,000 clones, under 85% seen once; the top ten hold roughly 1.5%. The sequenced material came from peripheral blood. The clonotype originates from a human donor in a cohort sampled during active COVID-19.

This chain's CDR3 is CASSPIGQGAHEQYF. CDR3 bases: TGTGCCAGCTCACCAATAGGACAGGGGGCCCACGAGCAGTACTTC. The chain is built from TRBV18 and TRBJ2-7, with 11 nucleotides matching TRBD1. V dropped 2 bases and J dropped 5; count of bases not matched to a gene: 5. There are 15 residues in the CDR3. Germline CDR1 reads KGHSH; CDR2 reads LQKENI.